Listed below are T cell receptor beta chains from one sample, sequenced in a study of vaccination and CD4 T cells after COVID-19. TCRdb reprocessed the PCR reads via MiXCR and lists one record per CDR3 protein. In the table there are approximately 5,800 distinct CDR3 sequences, approximately 71% of which are singletons. Their antigens remain unidentified. Material: CD4+ T cells from blood, cultured in vitro. The receptors shown here come from a human donor who had recovered from COVID-19. The CDR3 runs from the conserved cysteine through the conserved F or W. Each record gives: clone size, J gene, D gene, V gene, CDR3 protein, CDR3 DNA. The D gene is left open where the match is weak. Clone size is shown for a subset of rows, as once, few, many or a class of expanded clone.

NA	TRBJ1-5	NA	TRBV6-1	CASSLSKGVNQPQHF	TGTGCCAGCAGTCTTTCAAAGGGGGTCAATCAGCCCCAGCATTTT
NA	TRBJ2-7	TRBD2	TRBV18	CASSLAGLAGNEQYF	TGTGCCAGCTCACTGGCCGGACTAGCGGGAAACGAGCAGTACTTC
NA	TRBJ2-5	NA	TRBV19	CASSLGQETQYF	TGTGCCAGTAGTCTGGGGCAAGAGACCCAGTACTTC
few	TRBJ2-1	TRBD2	TRBV3-1	CASSQWSSGSNEQFF	TGTGCCAGCAGCCAGTGGAGTAGCGGGAGCAATGAGCAGTTCTTC
few	TRBJ1-5	NA	TRBV21-1	CASKRTGGNQPQHF	TGTGCCAGCAAGCGGACAGGAGGCAATCAGCCCCAGCATTTT
once	TRBJ2-6	NA	TRBV7-9	CASSSLFKDRFFSGANVLTF	TGTGCCAGCAGCTCCCTTTTTAAGGACAGATTCTTCTCTGGGGCCAACGTCCTGACTTTC
NA	TRBJ2-7	NA	TRBV7-3	CASSQYLRPYEQYF	TGTGCCAGCAGTCAATACCTACGGCCCTACGAGCAGTACTTC
NA	TRBJ2-5	NA	TRBV5-1	CASTQTARTQETQYF	TGCGCCAGCACGCAAACGGCCAGAACACAAGAGACCCAGTACTTC
once	TRBJ1-1	NA	TRBV6-1	CASKWEQLNTEAFF	TGTGCCAGCAAGTGGGAACAGTTGAACACTGAAGCTTTCTTT
NA	TRBJ2-1	NA	TRBV25-1	CASSELGRGADGNEQFF	TGTGCCAGCAGTGAATTAGGCAGGGGGGCAGATGGCAATGAGCAGTTCTTC
NA	TRBJ2-1	TRBD2	TRBV20-1	CSAGGTVYNEQFF	TGCAGTGCCGGGGGGACTGTCTACAATGAGCAGTTCTTC
NA	TRBJ2-5	TRBD2	TRBV20-1	CSATGGETQYF	TGCAGTGCTACCGGGGGGGAGACCCAGTACTTC
NA	TRBJ1-6	TRBD1	TRBV20-1	CSAVRGHGNSPLHF	TGCAGTGCAGTGAGGGGGCATGGTAATTCACCCCTCCACTTT
few	TRBJ2-3	NA	TRBV4-1	CASLGTSTDTQYF	TGCGCCAGCTTAGGTACTAGCACAGATACGCAGTATTTT
NA	TRBJ1-2	NA	TRBV6-1	CASSEEPIYYGYTF	TGTGCCAGCAGTGAAGAGCCCATCTACTATGGCTACACCTTC
NA	TRBJ2-1	NA	TRBV11-2	CASSLYGGSYNEQFF	TGTGCCAGCAGCTTATACGGGGGCTCCTACAATGAGCAGTTCTTC
NA	TRBJ1-2	NA	TRBV7-2	CASSLDNNYGYTF	TGTGCCAGCAGCTTGGACAATAACTATGGCTACACCTTC
once	TRBJ2-1	NA	TRBV20-1	CSARRQGGTYNEQFF	TGCAGTGCTAGACGCCAGGGTGGGACCTACAATGAGCAGTTCTTC
NA	TRBJ2-2	NA	TRBV7-9	CASSSYPRGRPGELFF	TGTGCCAGCAGCTCATACCCACGGGGGCGCCCCGGGGAGCTGTTTTTT
NA	TRBJ1-6	NA	TRBV20-1	CSARDNRRGEGSPLHF	TGCAGTGCTAGAGATAATAGGAGGGGCGAAGGATCACCCCTCCACTTT
NA	TRBJ1-1	NA	TRBV30	CAWSKGVSGNTEAFF	TGTGCCTGGAGCAAGGGGGTGAGTGGGAACACTGAAGCTTTCTTT
NA	TRBJ1-5	NA	TRBV20-1	CSARVGGESGNQPQHF	TGCAGTGCTAGAGTAGGTGGGGAAAGCGGCAATCAGCCCCAGCATTTT
NA	TRBJ2-2	NA	TRBV27	CASSLWMAGTGELFF	TGTGCCAGCAGTTTATGGATGGCGGGGACCGGGGAGCTGTTTTTT
NA	TRBJ2-3	NA	TRBV11-3	CASSHAVGGSTDTQYF	TGTGCCAGCAGCCACGCCGTTGGCGGTAGCACAGATACGCAGTATTTT
NA	TRBJ1-1	NA	TRBV7-2	CASSFGTTTEAFF	TGTGCCAGCAGCTTCGGAACGACAACTGAAGCTTTCTTT
NA	TRBJ2-3	TRBD2	TRBV7-2	CASSFSGGPRQYF	TGTGCCAGCAGTTTTAGCGGGGGGCCTAGGCAGTATTTT
NA	TRBJ2-2	TRBD2	TRBV7-9	CASSSIAGVVTGELFF	TGTGCCAGCAGCTCAATAGCGGGAGTAGTCACCGGGGAGCTGTTTTTT
NA	TRBJ1-1	NA	TRBV7-9	CASSSRGLSNTEAFF	TGTGCCAGCAGCTCTAGAGGACTGTCGAACACTGAAGCTTTCTTT
NA	TRBJ1-5	NA	TRBV6-2/TRBV6-3	CASSWDIRGPGNLPQHF	TGTGCCAGCAGCTGGGACATCCGGGGCCCTGGCAATCTGCCCCAGCATTTT
few	TRBJ1-6	NA	TRBV7-6	CASSLSGAPLHF	TGTGCCAGCAGCTTATCGGGGGCACCCCTCCACTTT
NA	TRBJ1-1	NA	TRBV15	CATSRVLIAGDTEAFF	TGTGCCACCAGCAGAGTCCTGATTGCCGGGGACACTGAAGCTTTCTTT
NA	TRBJ2-7	NA	TRBV12-3/TRBV12-4	CASSPSFLLQSEQYF	TGTGCCAGCAGCCCGTCCTTCCTTCTGCAGAGCGAGCAGTACTTC
NA	TRBJ2-1	TRBD2	TRBV27	CASRGLAGGRGKGQFF	TGTGCCAGCAGGGGGCTAGCGGGAGGGCGTGGTAAGGGGCAGTTCTTC
NA	TRBJ2-5	NA	TRBV10-3	CAISALGEPQETQYF	TGTGCCATCAGTGCCTTGGGAGAGCCACAAGAGACCCAGTACTTC
NA	TRBJ2-3	TRBD2	TRBV7-6	CASSFIQGGTDTQYF	TGTGCCAGCAGCTTTATCCAGGGAGGGACAGATACGCAGTATTTT
NA	TRBJ2-2	NA	TRBV24-1	CATSDGGGTGELFF	TGTGCCACCAGTGATGGAGGGGGAACCGGGGAGCTGTTTTTT
NA	TRBJ1-5	TRBD1	TRBV2	CASSSGQGRQPQHF	TGTGCCAGCAGTTCGGGACAGGGGAGGCAGCCCCAGCATTTT
NA	TRBJ1-6	NA	TRBV11-3	CASSFQVTEVSPLHF	TGTGCCAGCAGCTTCCAGGTGACAGAGGTTTCACCCCTCCATTTT
NA	TRBJ1-6	TRBD1	TRBV6-1	CASIPGQEDSPLHF	TGTGCCAGCATCCCCGGACAGGAGGATTCACCCCTCCACTTT
NA	TRBJ1-1	TRBD1	TRBV11-3	CASSPGTGVLF	TGTGCCAGCAGCCCCGGGACAGGGGTTCTCTTT
NA	TRBJ2-3	NA	TRBV5-1	CASSLVRETDTQYF	TGCGCCAGCAGCTTGGTAAGGGAGACAGATACGCAGTATTTT
NA	TRBJ1-1	NA	TRBV7-9	CASSLQNTEAFF	TGTGCCAGCAGCTTACAGAACACTGAAGCTTTCTTT
NA	TRBJ2-1	NA	TRBV20-1	CSGSSMNEQFF	TGCAGTGGGTCTAGCATGAATGAGCAGTTCTTC
once	TRBJ1-6	NA	TRBV6-1	CASLRATSYNSPLHF	TGTGCCAGCCTCCGGGCAACCTCCTATAATTCACCCCTCCACTTT
NA	TRBJ1-3	NA	TRBV20-1	CSARGDYGNTIYF	TGCAGTGCTAGAGGGGATTACGGAAACACCATATATTTT
NA	TRBJ1-2	NA	TRBV20-1	CSAKPGVNYGYTF	TGCAGTGCTAAGCCAGGGGTTAACTATGGCTACACCTTC
NA	TRBJ2-7	NA	TRBV28	CASSLLSRSEQYF	TGTGCCAGCAGTTTATTGAGCAGATCCGAGCAGTACTTC
medium-sized	TRBJ2-2	NA	TRBV2	CASTLAKAGLTGELFF	TGTGCCAGCACTCTCGCGAAGGCGGGATTAACCGGGGAGCTGTTTTTT
NA	TRBJ1-1	NA	TRBV6-1	CASSQGGNTEAFF	TGTGCCAGCAGTCAAGGGGGGAACACTGAAGCTTTCTTT